Below are 19 T cell receptor beta chains sequenced from a single sample in a study of T cell responses to AZD1222 COVID-19 vaccine. Profiled with immunoSEQ multiplex PCR; TCRdb holds only in-frame clones, not every one. Of roughly 120,000 clones detected, more than 75% appear once; the ten largest clones hold about 4.5%. Sequenced material: peripheral blood, taken 28 days after the second AZD1222 dose. Source of these receptors: an adult who received the AZD1222 COVID-19 vaccine.

J is TRBJ1-1 and V is TRBV30; D is perhaps TRBD1 (5 bases). The CDR3 is 13 residues long. Per germline, CDR1 GTSNPN and CDR2 SVGIG (reference sequence). Trimming took 2 bases from V and 3 from J, leaving 10 bases between them. The CDR3 DNA follows: TGTGCCTGGAGTAAAGAGGGGTACACTGAAGCTTTCTTT. Amino acids: CAWSKEGYTEAFF.

The rearrangement uses TRBV18 and TRBJ1-2; no reliable D call. The CDR3 sequence is 15 residues long. Germline values: CDR1 KGHSH, CDR2 LQKENI. The V end was cut by 0 bases, the J end by 2 bases, with 10 bases between. The CDR3 coding sequence is TGTGCCAGCTCACCACCAGGCAAGCCGAACTATGGCTACACCTTC. Translation: CASSPPGKPNYGYTF. The complete variable domain, with remaining parts taken from reference TRBV18 and TRBJ1-2, reads NAGVMQNPRHLVRRRGQEARLRCSPMKGHSHVYWYRQLPEEGLKFMVYLQKENIIDESGMPKERFSAEFPKEGPSILRIQQVVRGDSAAYFCASSPPGKPNYGYTFGSGTRLTVV.

The rearrangement links TRBV7-2 to TRBJ2-3, with D unresolved. Germline CDR1 reads SGHTA; CDR2 reads FQGNSA. V was pared by 7 bases and J by 2 bases, with 4 bases between. This CDR3 has 11 residues. CDR3 in amino acids: CASTYTDTQYF. CDR3 DNA: TGTGCCAGCACCTACACAGATACGCAGTATTTT.

The V gene is TRBV6-2 or TRBV6-3, the J gene TRBJ2-3, with D tentatively TRBD1 (6 bases). Germline CDR1 and CDR2: MNHEY and SVGEGT. The CDR3 consists of 14 residues. V lost 5 bases and J 4 bases, leaving 13 bases between the germline ends. The CDR3 coding sequence is TGTGCCAGCAGTGGCGGAACAGGGTCAGATACGCAGTATTTT. It translates to CASSGGTGSDTQYF.

CDR3 sequence reads: CASSLLLDRNGYTF. In DNA, the CDR3 is TGTGCCAGCAGCCTCCTTCTGGACAGAAATGGCTACACCTTC. The rearrangement links TRBV3-1 (or the pseudogene TRBV3-2) to TRBJ1-2, with D tentatively TRBD1 (6 bases). With 4 bases removed from V and 6 bases from J, the gap between germline ends came to 15 bases. From germline, CDR1 is LGHDT and CDR2 YNNKEL (reference sequence). This CDR3 spans 14 amino acids.

The chain has TRBV5-1 and TRBJ1-2; D gene unclear. The germline gives CDR1 SGHRS, CDR2 YFSETQ. This CDR3 is 12 amino acids long. The germline V and J ends were trimmed by 0 bases and 8 bases, with 8 bases remaining between them. The CDR3, as DNA: TGCGCCAGCAGCTTGGAAGGGTACGGCTACACCTTC. It translates to CASSLEGYGYTF.

This rearrangement joins TRBV5-4 to TRBJ1-1, with no clear D. CDR3 size: 14 residues. CDR1 is SGHNT, CDR2 YYREEE, per germline (reference sequence). V lost 1 base, J lost 1 base, and 8 bases lay in between. CDR3 loop: CASSLSWGNTEAFF. CDR3 nucleotide sequence: TGTGCCAGCAGCTTGAGTTGGGGGAACACTGAAGCTTTCTTT.

The chain uses TRBV9 and TRBJ1-6; D unresolved. The CDR3 length is 12 residues. V was cut by 4 bases and J by 7 bases, with 6 bases left in between. The germline CDR1 and CDR2 sequences are SGDLS and YYNGEE. The CDR3 DNA reads as TGTGCCAGCAGCCTTACAAATTCACCCCTCCACTTT. Translating gives CASSLTNSPLHF.

The rearrangement joins TRBV6-5 to TRBJ1-5; possible D gene TRBD1, 6 bases. Trimming cost V 6 bases and J 2 bases, with 14 bases left between them. The length of the CDR3 is 15 residues. From germline, CDR1 is MNHEY and CDR2 SVGAGI. CDR3 residues: CASRRGGVGNQPQHF. Here the CDR3 DNA reads TGTGCCAGCAGGAGGGGGGGGGTTGGCAATCAGCCCCAGCATTTT.

This chain links TRBV6-4 with TRBJ2-2; D possibly matches TRBD1 or TRBD2 (5 bases each). Germline V gene lookup returns CDR1 MRHNA and CDR2 SNTAGT. The CDR3 length is 13 residues. V lost 3 bases and J lost 8, with 10 bases in between. Written as DNA, the CDR3 is TGTGCCAGCAGTGAAAAGGGGACGGGGGAGCTGTTTTTT. Amino acid sequence: CASSEKGTGELFF.

This clone has only one observation. The rearrangement links TRBV7-9 to TRBJ1-4, with TRBD1 matching over 8 bases. Trimming at V came to 1 base and at J to 8 bases, leaving 6 bases not matched to a gene. From germline, CDR1 is SEHNR and CDR2 FQNEAQ (reference sequence). The CDR3 runs 15 residues. In DNA, the CDR3 is TGTGCCAGCAGCTTAGAGGCGGGACAGGAGGAAAAACTGTTTTTT. Translating it yields CASSLEAGQEEKLFF. Complete variable domain (other parts from reference TRBV7-9 and TRBJ1-4): DTGVSQNPRHKITKRGQNVTFRCDPISEHNRLYWYRQTLGQGPEFLTYFQNEAQLEKSRLLSDRFSAERPKGSFSTLEIQRTEQGDSAMYLCASSLEAGQEEKLFFGSGTQLSVL.

This clone has a handful of counts. The chain combines TRBV19 with TRBJ1-5; the D gene is possibly TRBD1 (5 bases). V lost 3 bases to trimming and J lost 3 bases, with 12 bases between them. CDR1 and CDR2 from the germline V gene are LNHDA and SQIVND (reference sequence). This CDR3 spans 15 amino acids. The CDR3 DNA reads TGTGCCAGTAGTATGATAGGGGCCTACAATCAGCCCCAGCATTTT. It yields the protein CASSMIGAYNQPQHF.

The V and J genes are TRBV29-1 and TRBJ2-7, with 7 bases that match TRBD1. CDR3 size: 15 residues. V shed 3 bases, J shed 4 bases, and the junction held 12 bases outside the gene matches. Germline assignment: CDR1 SQVTM and CDR2 ANQGSEA. The CDR3 nucleotides read TGCAGCGTTGATGGTCTAGGGGGCGCGACGTACGAGCAGTACTTC. Translation gives CSVDGLGGATYEQYF.

V gene TRBV6-2 or TRBV6-3 combines with J gene TRBJ1-2; D call uncertain. The germline V gene encodes CDR1 MNHEY and CDR2 SVGEGT. The germline V and J ends were trimmed by 6 bases and 5 bases, with 16 bases remaining between them. The CDR3 is made up of 14 amino acids. CDR3 region: CASSPSMLLYGYTF. The CDR3 region has the DNA TGTGCCAGCAGCCCCTCAATGTTGCTATATGGCTACACCTTC.

This rearrangement joins TRBV13 to TRBJ2-1; 9 nucleotides match TRBD2. The V segment lost 0 bases and the J segment 6 bases; nucleotides outside the gene matches: 15. The CDR3 is 19 amino acids. The germline gives CDR1 PRHDT, CDR2 FYEKMQ (reference sequence). CDR3 nucleotides: TGTGCCAGCAGCTTAGGTCACCGGCGGGAGGGCCTCTTGAGCAATGAGCAGTTCTTC. Residues: CASSLGHRREGLLSNEQFF.

The chain carries TRBV3-1 (or the pseudogene TRBV3-2) and TRBJ1-6; D is possibly TRBD1 (5 bases). The CDR3 has 14 residues. Per germline, CDR1 LGHDT and CDR2 YNNKEL (reference sequence). The V end lost 4 bases, the J end lost 9 bases, and 13 bases lay between the germline ends. The chain's CDR3 is CASSPRGAGSPLHF. The CDR3 DNA sequence: TGTGCCAGCAGCCCCCGCGGGGCGGGTTCACCCCTCCACTTT.

The rearrangement links TRBV11-3 to TRBJ2-1; D gene ambiguous. This CDR3 spans 15 amino acids. CDR1 and CDR2 (germline): SGHNT, YENEEA. V lost 4 bases, J lost 7 bases, and 17 bases lay in between. The CDR3, as DNA: TGTGCCAGCAGCTACCCCCCCCTCGGATTGAATGAGCAGTTCTTC. This translates into CASSYPPLGLNEQFF.

To note about this clone: The same CDR3 arises from other DNA sequences in this sample as well. This CDR3 is CASSLAGGSYEQYF. The CDR3 nucleotides are TGTGCCAGCAGCTTGGCAGGGGGCTCCTACGAGCAGTACTTC. The gene calls are TRBV7-2 and TRBJ2-7, with 7 nucleotides matching TRBD1. V lost 3 bases and J lost 0; bases outside the gene matches: 2. This CDR3 comprises 14 residues. In germline, CDR1 is SGHTA, CDR2 FQGNSA.

The chain employs TRBV5-1 and TRBJ1-5, with 7 bases identical to TRBD1. Germline lookup yields CDR1 SGHRS and CDR2 YFSETQ. The trim removed 5 bases at V and 1 base at J, leaving 6 bases unmatched. The CDR3 spans 15 residues. CDR3 DNA sequence: TGCGCCAGCAGTTTGACAGGGAAAAGCAATCAGCCCCAGCATTTT. Amino acids: CASSLTGKSNQPQHF.